This entry describes one TCR beta chain. The antigen is not known. Using immunoSEQ multiplex PCR, the repertoire was profiled, and TCRdb retains in-frame clones only, with some absent. The profile shows hundreds of thousands of clones, over 80% of them singletons. The donors formed part of the roughly 120-subject validation cohort, distinct from the approximately 630-subject first cohort. The data are from a study of cytomegalovirus exposure and HLA in healthy donors. CDR3 length equals 15 residues. Trimming left V 8 bases short and J 0 bases short, with 15 bases between. CDR1 is ENHRY and CDR2 is SYGVKD in the germline V gene. Study-wide findings and caveats: As confirmed in vitro, three CMV-associated chains were specific for CMV antigens. The majority of TCR sequences were rare, yet some public TCRs appeared in many donors. TCR beta chains numbering approximately 150 were designated cytomegalovirus-associated.

The sequenced sample was PBMCs. This clonotype originated in a woman aged 25 to 39 in good health and CMV-seropositive. V gene TRBV10-3 combines with J gene TRBJ2-3; possible D gene TRBD2, 6 bases. The CDR3 DNA reads as TGTGCCATCCGCGGGACCGGATCTAGCACAGATACGCAGTATTTT. The encoded protein is CAIRGTGSSTDTQYF.